The clone carrying this T cell receptor beta chain was seen more than once but under ten times. V lost 2 bases and J lost 1; bases outside the gene matches: 4. The germline CDR1 and CDR2 sequences are SGHTS and YDEGEE. CDR3 length: 16 residues. This specimen belongs to a study of early T cells in non-severe SARS-CoV-2 infection. Study as a whole: Chains stayed unpaired after sequencing of bulk RNA from unsorted whole blood.

As part of library construction, unique molecular identifiers were attached to individual cDNA molecules. TCRdb recomputed calls from the 5' RACE reads with MiXCR, one row per CDR3 protein. Here the sample spans 45,000 to 60,000 distinct CDR3 sequences, around 8.5% being singletons. Specimen: whole blood. This sequence joins TRBV5-8 and TRBJ2-2; 8 bases line up with TRBD2. This TCR came from an adult who was a healthcare worker with PCR-confirmed SARS-CoV-2 infection or an uninfected control (not recorded which). The CDR3 nucleotides are TGTGCCAGCAGCTTCACTAGCGGATTGAACACCGGGGAGCTGTTTTTT. Translated: CASSFTSGLNTGELFF.